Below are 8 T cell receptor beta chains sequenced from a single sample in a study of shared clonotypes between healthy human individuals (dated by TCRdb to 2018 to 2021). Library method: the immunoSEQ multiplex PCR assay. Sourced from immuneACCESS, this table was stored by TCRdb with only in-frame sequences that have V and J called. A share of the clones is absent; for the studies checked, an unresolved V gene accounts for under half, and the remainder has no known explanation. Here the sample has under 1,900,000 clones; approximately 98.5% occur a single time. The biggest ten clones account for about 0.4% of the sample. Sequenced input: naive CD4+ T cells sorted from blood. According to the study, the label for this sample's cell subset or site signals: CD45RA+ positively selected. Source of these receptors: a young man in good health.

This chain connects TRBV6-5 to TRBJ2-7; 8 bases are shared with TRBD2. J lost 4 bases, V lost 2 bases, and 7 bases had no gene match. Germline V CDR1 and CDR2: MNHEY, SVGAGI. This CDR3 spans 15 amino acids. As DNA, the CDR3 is TGTGCCAGCAGTTACGAGCGGGGGAAGAATTACGAGCAGTACTTC. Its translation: CASSYERGKNYEQYF.

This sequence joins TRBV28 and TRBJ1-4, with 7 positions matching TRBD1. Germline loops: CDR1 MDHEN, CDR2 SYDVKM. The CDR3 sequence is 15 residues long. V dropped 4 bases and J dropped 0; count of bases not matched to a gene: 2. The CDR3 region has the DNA TGTGCCAGCAGTTCAACAGGGGCAACTAATGAAAAACTGTTTTTT. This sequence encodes CASSSTGATNEKLFF.

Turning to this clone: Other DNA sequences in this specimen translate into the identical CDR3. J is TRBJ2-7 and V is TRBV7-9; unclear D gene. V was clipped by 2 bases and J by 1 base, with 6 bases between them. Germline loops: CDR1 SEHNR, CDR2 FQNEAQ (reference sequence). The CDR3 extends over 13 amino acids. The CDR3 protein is CASSLLGSYEQYF. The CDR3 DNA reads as TGTGCCAGCAGCTTACTGGGATCCTACGAGCAGTACTTC.

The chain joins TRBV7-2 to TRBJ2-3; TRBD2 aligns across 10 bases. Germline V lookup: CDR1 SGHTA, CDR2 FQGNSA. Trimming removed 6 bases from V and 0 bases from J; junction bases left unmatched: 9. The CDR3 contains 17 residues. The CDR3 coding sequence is TGTGCCAGCAGAATATCTCCGACTAGCGGGAGCACAGATACGCAGTATTTT. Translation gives CASRISPTSGSTDTQYF.

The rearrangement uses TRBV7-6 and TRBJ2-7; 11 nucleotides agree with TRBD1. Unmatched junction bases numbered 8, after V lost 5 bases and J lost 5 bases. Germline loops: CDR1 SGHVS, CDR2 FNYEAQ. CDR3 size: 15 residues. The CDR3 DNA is TGTGCCAGCAGCCTACGGACAGGGGGCATGGACGAGCAGTACTTC. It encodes CASSLRTGGMDEQYF.

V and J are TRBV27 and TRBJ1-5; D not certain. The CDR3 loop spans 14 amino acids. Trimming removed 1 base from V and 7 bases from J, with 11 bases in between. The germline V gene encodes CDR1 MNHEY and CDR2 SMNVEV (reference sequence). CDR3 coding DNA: TGTGCCAGCAGTTTATTGGGCAGGTCCCAGCCCCAGCATTTT. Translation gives CASSLLGRSQPQHF.

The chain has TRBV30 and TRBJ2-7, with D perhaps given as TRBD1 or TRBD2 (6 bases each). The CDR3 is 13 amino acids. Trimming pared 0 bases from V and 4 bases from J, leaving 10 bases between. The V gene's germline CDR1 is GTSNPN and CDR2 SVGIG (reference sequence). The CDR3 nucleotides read TGTGCCTGGAGTGTTGGGGGGCCTTACGAGCAGTACTTC. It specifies CAWSVGGPYEQYF. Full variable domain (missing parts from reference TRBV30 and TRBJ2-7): SQTIHQWPATLVQPVGSPLSLECTVEGTSNPNLYWYRQAAGRGLQLLFYSVGIGQISSEVPQNLSASRPQDRQFILSSKKLLLSDSGFYLCAWSVGGPYEQYFGPGTRLTVT.

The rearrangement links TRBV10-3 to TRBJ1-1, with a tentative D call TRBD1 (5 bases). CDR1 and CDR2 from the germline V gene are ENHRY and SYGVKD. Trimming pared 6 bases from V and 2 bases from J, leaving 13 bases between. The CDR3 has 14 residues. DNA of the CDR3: TGTGCCATCAGGGAGAGACAGATAAACACTGAAGCTTTCTTT. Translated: CAIRERQINTEAFF.